This passage covers 8 T cell receptor beta chains from one sample sequenced in a study of OX40 agonist ivuxolimab in advanced cancers. The assay was immunoSEQ multiplex PCR, and TCRdb's table has in-frame clones only and misses some. The table lists tens of thousands of clones, approximately 86% of them singletons. The material sequenced was CD4+ or CD8+ T cells sorted from blood, taken in a trial of the OX40 agonist ivuxolimab. These receptors all stem from an adult with an advanced solid tumor such as melanoma, head and neck, liver or kidney cancer.

The chain has TRBV7-9 and TRBJ2-5, with D perhaps TRBD1 or TRBD2 (5 bases each). The CDR3 spans 15 residues. Trimming stripped 5 bases from V and 2 bases from J, with 15 bases between. Germline CDR1 reads SEHNR; CDR2 reads FQNEAQ (reference sequence). In DNA, the CDR3 is TGTGCCAGCAGCCCCGATCTGGGGGAACAAGAGACCCAGTACTTC. This gives the protein CASSPDLGEQETQYF.

This clone occurred a few times. The V call is TRBV6-5, the J call TRBJ2-7, with no clear D. This CDR3 has 15 amino acids. V was pared by 5 bases and J by 2 bases, with 16 bases between. CDR1 is MNHEY and CDR2 is SVGAGI in the germline V gene. The CDR3 sequence: CASSPPGRSPYEQYF. CDR3 bases: TGTGCCAGCAGTCCCCCCGGCAGGAGCCCCTACGAGCAGTACTTC.

CDR3 loop: CASSDTGTPDNEQFF. In DNA form, the CDR3 reads TGCGCCAGCAGCGATACCGGGACACCCGACAATGAGCAGTTCTTC. This chain joins TRBV5-1 and TRBJ2-1; possibly TRBD1 for D (6 bases). Germline-derived CDR1 and CDR2 are SGHRS and YFSETQ. V was clipped by 4 bases and J by 5 bases, with 16 bases between them. CDR3 length equals 15 residues.

The chain joins TRBV11-3 to TRBJ2-3; 8 nucleotides match TRBD1. Germline V gene sequence: CDR1 SGHNT, CDR2 YENEEA. The CDR3 consists of 13 residues. After removal of 6 bases from V and 6 bases from J, the junction contained 5 bases not matched to a gene. The CDR3 sequence: CASSTDRADTQYF. The CDR3 DNA follows: TGTGCCAGCAGTACGGACAGGGCGGATACGCAGTATTTT.

The chain joins TRBV19 to TRBJ1-1; a weak D match, TRBD1 (5 bases). Germline CDR1 LNHDA, CDR2 SQIVND (reference sequence). CDR3 length: 14 residues. Between the trimmed V and J ends, which lost 5 bases and 4 bases, there was a span of 14 bases. Here the CDR3 DNA reads TGTGCCAGTAGTCAGCCGGGGGAGAGCACTGAAGCTTTCTTT. Its translation is CASSQPGESTEAFF. The whole variable domain, remainder taken from reference TRBV19 and TRBJ1-1, is DGGITQSPKYLFRKEGQNVTLSCEQNLNHDAMYWYRQDPGQGLRLIYYSQIVNDFQKGDIAEGYSVSREKKESFPLTVTSAQKNPTAFYLCASSQPGESTEAFFGQGTRLTVV.

The chain recombines TRBV18 with TRBJ2-3; D uncertain. V was cut by 8 bases and J by 0 bases, with 18 bases left in between. CDR1 and CDR2 (germline): KGHSH, LQKENI. CDR3 length: 16 residues. This CDR3 reads CASAFGDAKSTDTQYF. The CDR3 DNA sequence: TGTGCCAGCGCCTTTGGAGACGCCAAAAGCACAGATACGCAGTATTTT.

This sequence joins TRBV5-1 and TRBJ2-1; TRBD1 matches 10 bases. V lost 5 bases, J lost 5 bases, and 7 bases stayed unmatched. The germline gives CDR1 SGHRS, CDR2 YFSETQ. This CDR3 is 15 amino acids long. This CDR3 is CASSSLGQGNNEQFF. The CDR3 DNA follows: TGCGCCAGCAGTTCGCTGGGACAGGGGAACAATGAGCAGTTCTTC. The complete variable domain, with remaining parts taken from reference TRBV5-1 and TRBJ2-1, reads KAGVTQTPRYLIKTRGQQVTLSCSPISGHRSVSWYQQTPGQGLQFLFEYFSETQRNKGNFPGRFSGRQFSNSRSEMNVSTLELGDSALYLCASSSLGQGNNEQFFGPGTRLTVL.

This clone was found once. The same CDR3 arises from other DNA sequences in this sample as well. The chain carries TRBV2 and TRBJ2-5; possible D gene TRBD2, 6 bases. With 7 bases removed from V and 4 bases from J, the gap between germline ends came to 7 bases. Looked up from germline, CDR1 is SNHLY and CDR2 is FYNNEI. The CDR3 is 11 amino acids. The CDR3 bases are TGTGCCAGCAAGGGAGGAGAGACCCAGTACTTC. Translated, it gives CASKGGETQYF.